This TCR beta chain was found in a study of blood T cell repertoires in COVID-19. The wider study: Samples representing acute and convalescent COVID-19 were sourced from the United States, Italy and Spain. In each case, the material was cDNA or gDNA derived from T cells, B-cell-depleted T cells, or PBMCs.

CDR3 length: 15 residues. Germline CDR1 and CDR2: LGHNA and YNFKEQ. V shed 0 bases and J shed 8 bases, with 11 bases lying between them. Original processing methods: Quantification of nucleated cells was approximated via reference gene primer amplification. Generated by immunoSEQ multiplex PCR, the TCRdb table keeps only in-frame clones and is missing some. That table gives V, J and clone size, and the DNA gave D and trimming. The table lists about 74,000 clones, roughly 84% of them singletons. Sequencing input: peripheral blood. The sequence came from a woman of 80 years or more with active or convalescent COVID-19. The chain couples TRBV4-2 to TRBJ1-6, with D perhaps TRBD1 (6 bases). CDR3 amino acids: CASSQEGGGYSPLHF. In nucleotides, the CDR3 is TGTGCCAGCAGCCAAGAGGGAGGGGGGTATTCACCCCTCCACTTT.